This TCR beta chain was found in a study of T cell responses to AZD1222 COVID-19 vaccine. Regarding the study as a whole: Clonal diversity may have been underestimated, and the donors were mostly white British, with more females than males. Spike was spanned by vaccine-associated CD4 TCRs, which were dominant at 160-218 and 743-854.

The CDR3 spans 13 residues. Germline V gene lookup returns CDR1 MNHEY and CDR2 SMNVEV (reference sequence). J was trimmed by 5 bases and V by 11 bases; bases with no gene match: 5. Profiled with immunoSEQ multiplex PCR; TCRdb holds only in-frame clones, not every one. The repertoire has some 120,000 clones, roughly nine tenths of them found once; the top ten carry approximately 5.1%. With regard to this clone: Its antigen is unknown.

The rearrangement links TRBV27 to TRBJ1-4; 10 positions agree with TRBD1. The receptor's source is an adult in good health. The sample here was peripheral blood, taken on day 0 of AZD1222 vaccination. CDR3 DNA: TGTGCCTGTGGGGGACAGGGGAATGAAAAACTGTTTTTT. Its protein product is CACGGQGNEKLFF.